This T cell receptor (beta chain) stems from a study of chemoradiotherapy in HPV16-positive cancers. From germline, CDR1 is LGHNA and CDR2 YSLEER. The V end lost 4 bases, the J end lost 10 bases, and 14 bases lay between the germline ends. The CDR3 sequence is 13 residues long. This table comes from immunoSEQ multiplex PCR, and its TCRdb copy is limited to in-frame clones, with some not included. The table has around 13,000 clones, about three fifths seen once. This TCR was recovered from a human donor with HPV-associated anogenital cancer. Collection took place from a patient who underwent chemoradiotherapy. The chain couples TRBV4-3 to TRBJ2-1; no firm D call. The CDR3 nucleotides read TGCGCCAGCAGCCCCCGCCATTTGGGCGAGCAGTTCTTC. This sequence encodes CASSPRHLGEQFF.